Each of the 7 T cell receptor beta chains below was sequenced from the same sample in a study of T-cell reconstitution after alpha-beta-depleted transplantation in children. During its preparation, the TCRbeta library received unique molecular identifiers. TCRdb reprocessed the PCR reads with MiXCR, giving one entry per CDR3 protein. This sample carries around 600,000 distinct CDR3 sequences, under 30% of them seen once, and the ten largest clones take around an eighth. Specimen: PBMCs, mostly from graft donor cells, collected 360 days after TCRalphabeta/CD19-depleted stem cell transplant. Receptor source: a boy under two years old who had a stem cell transplant for acute myeloid leukemia, so the T cells may come from the graft donor.

Ten or more counts support this clonotype. The rearrangement uses TRBV7-6 and TRBJ2-7, with D tentatively TRBD1 or TRBD2 (5 bases each). This CDR3 is built from 16 residues. Germline CDR1 is SGHVS and CDR2 is FNYEAQ. Trimming took off 5 bases at V and 2 bases at J, with 19 bases between the two ends. The chain's CDR3 is CASSPSMPLGAYEQYF. CDR3 bases: TGTGCCAGCAGCCCGAGTATGCCCTTGGGGGCCTACGAGCAGTACTTC.

The V call is TRBV20-1, the J call TRBJ2-2; TRBD1 matches at 9 bases. This CDR3 spans 15 amino acids. J was trimmed by 0 bases and V by 1 base; bases with no gene match: 0. CDR1 is DFQATT and CDR2 is SNEGSKA in the germline V gene (reference sequence). The CDR3 is CSARGDRANTGELFF. The DNA for the CDR3 is TGCAGTGCTAGAGGGGACAGGGCGAACACCGGGGAGCTGTTTTTT.

Many counts were recorded for this clonotype. The genes are TRBV20-1 and TRBJ2-7; D possibly corresponds to TRBD2 (7 bases). Germline assignment: CDR1 DFQATT and CDR2 SNEGSKA (reference sequence). This CDR3 spans 14 amino acids. V lost 2 bases and J lost 2, with 13 bases in between. The CDR3 sequence is CSARKQGGPYEQYF. The CDR3 DNA follows: TGCAGTGCTAGAAAACAGGGAGGGCCCTACGAGCAGTACTTC.

This clonotype has ten or more counts. The V gene is TRBV7-2, the J gene TRBJ1-1; D gene uncertain. The CDR3 has 13 amino acids. CDR1 SGHTA and CDR2 FQGNSA come from the germline V gene. The V and J ends lost 1 base and 11 bases respectively, with 14 bases between them. The CDR3 bases are TGTGCCAGCAGCTTAGAAGGCGGCAGAATGGCTTTCTTT. It is translated as CASSLEGGRMAFF.

This clonotype showed up many times. The chain employs TRBV7-2 and TRBJ2-3; 8 bases align to TRBD2. After removal of 1 base from V and 2 bases from J, the junction contained 8 bases not matched to a gene. Looked up from germline, CDR1 is SGHTA and CDR2 is FQGNSA. The CDR3 runs to 17 residues. CDR3 bases: TGTGCCAGCAGCTTAGTAGGGACTAGGACTGACACAGATACGCAGTATTTT. It is translated as CASSLVGTRTDTDTQYF. Looking up the rest from reference TRBV7-2 and TRBJ2-3 gives the full variable domain: GAGVSQSPSNKVTEKGKDVELRCDPISGHTALYWYRQSLGQGLEFLIYFQGNSAPDKSGLPSDRFSAERTGGSVSTLTIQRTQQEDSAVYLCASSLVGTRTDTDTQYFGPGTRLTVL.

This clonotype was seen only a few times. The V and J genes are TRBV20-1 and TRBJ2-7; 9 bases agree with TRBD1. V shed 6 bases and J 2 bases; nucleotides not matched to a gene: 11. This CDR3 contains 15 residues. Per germline, CDR1 DFQATT and CDR2 SNEGSKA (reference sequence). The CDR3 loop is CSASKPGQGPYEQYV. DNA for the CDR3: TGCAGTGCCTCCAAACCGGGACAGGGTCCCTACGAGCAGTACGTC.

Ten or more counts support this clonotype. This chain joins TRBV7-9 and TRBJ2-5; D is unclear. CDR1 and CDR2 (germline): SEHNR, FQNEAQ (reference sequence). This CDR3 comprises 13 residues. Trimming removed 2 bases from V and 5 bases from J, with 9 bases in between. CDR3 nucleotide sequence: TGTGCCAGCAGCTTACGCCAGGCGGAGACCCAGTACTTC. This translates into CASSLRQAETQYF.